One and the same sample provided the 19 T cell receptor beta chains below, sequenced in a study of CD8 T cells in ankylosing spondylitis. Antigens of these TCRs are unknown. TCRdb fed the 5' RACE reads into MiXCR, producing one record per CDR3 protein. The data show about 220,000 distinct CDR3 sequences, with around 19% seen just once and about 39% held by the top ten. Regarding the study as a whole: Blood of patients with ankylosing spondylitis appeared to be characterized by a TCR beta motif of about eight highly homologous variants.

The sample consisted of blood, either unsorted or a sorted T cell fraction (not recorded which). The receptors stem from a male donor with ankylosing spondylitis.

This chain joins TRBV7-8 and TRBJ1-1; a possible D gene is TRBD1 (6 bases). The CDR3 has 14 residues. Germline V gene lookup returns CDR1 SGHVS and CDR2 FQNEAQ. Trimming cost V 5 bases and J 8 bases, with 18 bases left between them. DNA of the CDR3: TGTGCCAGCAGCCGTACAAGACAGGAGCGAGAAGCTTTCTTT. Translation gives CASSRTRQEREAFF.

This clonotype was detected a few times. The genes are TRBV15 and TRBJ1-1, with 10 bases aligning to TRBD1. The CDR3 spans 15 residues. Per germline, CDR1 LNHNV and CDR2 YYDKDF (reference sequence). V shed 4 bases, J shed 6 bases, and the junction held 8 bases outside the gene matches. The CDR3 region has the DNA TGTGCCACCAGCACAAAGCAGACAGGGGGCTCTGAAGCTTTCTTT. It is translated as CATSTKQTGGSEAFF.

V is TRBV5-1 and J is TRBJ2-1, with TRBD2 identical over 9 bases. Germline loops: CDR1 SGHRS, CDR2 YFSETQ. This CDR3 has 17 amino acids. The V gene end was trimmed by 4 bases and the J gene end by 5 bases; junction bases not matched to a gene: 13. CDR3 amino acids: CASSPTLVAGADNEQFF. CDR3 sequence (DNA): TGCGCCAGCAGCCCAACTCTAGTAGCGGGGGCCGACAATGAGCAGTTCTTC.

The table lists this clonotype with a few counts. One junction end does not reproduce the germline sequence, and a read error may be involved. The chain links TRBV2 to TRBJ2-7; 10 bases are a match to TRBD2. This CDR3 comprises 18 residues. Germline CDR1 is SNHLY and CDR2 is FYNNEI. In nucleotides, the CDR3 is TGTGCCCGCAGCAATCTTCGTCCTAGCGGGGGCCTCTCCTACGAGCAGTACTTC. Translation gives CARSNLRPSGGLSYEQYF.

The chain links TRBV30 to TRBJ1-5, with D possibly TRBD1 on 5 matching bases. There are 14 residues in the CDR3. The germline V gene has CDR1 GTSNPN and CDR2 SVGIG (reference sequence). V dropped 1 base and J dropped 2 bases, with 9 bases sitting between them. The chain's CDR3 is CAWSAGQGNQPQHF. The CDR3, as DNA: TGTGCCTGGAGTGCAGGGCAGGGCAATCAGCCCCAGCATTTT.

The J gene is TRBJ1-6, the V gene TRBV9; 10 nucleotides align to TRBD1. The CDR3 is 13 amino acids. Germline CDR1 is SGDLS and CDR2 is YYNGEE. J was trimmed by 10 bases and V by 7 bases; bases with no gene match: 5. CDR3 DNA: TGTGCCAGCTCCGGGACAGGGGTCTCACCCCTCCACTTT. It specifies CASSGTGVSPLHF.

A few counts support this clonotype. DNA for the CDR3: TGTGCCAGCAGCCTAGGGGTGGGACGCACCTATGGCTACACCTTC. Translating gives CASSLGVGRTYGYTF. This chain connects TRBV7-8 to TRBJ1-2; D is possibly TRBD1 (5 bases). The CDR3 totals 15 residues. V lost 5 bases and J 4 bases, leaving 17 bases between the germline ends. Germline loops: CDR1 SGHVS, CDR2 FQNEAQ. The variable domain in full, completed from reference TRBV7-8 and TRBJ1-2, reads GAGVSQSPRYKVAKRGQDVALRCDPISGHVSLFWYQQALGQGPEFLTYFQNEAQLDKSGLPSDRFFAERPEGSVSTLKIQRTQQEDSAVYLCASSLGVGRTYGYTFGSGTRLTVV.

A few counts support this clonotype. The chain employs TRBV29-1 and TRBJ1-1; 8 bases match TRBD1. Germline assignment: CDR1 SQVTM and CDR2 ANQGSEA. J was trimmed by 3 bases and V by 5 bases; bases with no gene match: 5. This CDR3 comprises 13 residues. The CDR3 spells CSVWTGRYTEAFF. CDR3 in DNA: TGCAGCGTTTGGACAGGGCGATACACTGAAGCTTTCTTT.

The chain recombines TRBV6-1 with TRBJ2-7, with TRBD1 identical over 7 bases. CDR3 size: 14 residues. With V trimmed by 6 bases and J by 2 bases, 7 bases remained unmatched. CDR1 is MNHNS and CDR2 is SASEGT in the germline V gene. CDR3 loop: CASSQGDRTYEQYF. The CDR3 nucleotides are TGTGCCAGCAGCCAGGGGGACAGAACCTACGAGCAGTACTTC.

This clonotype appeared a few times. The chain uses TRBV10-2 and TRBJ2-1, with TRBD2 matching over 7 bases. The V segment lost 8 bases and the J segment 7 bases; nucleotides outside the gene matches: 14. The CDR3 covers 15 residues. The germline V gene has CDR1 WSHSY and CDR2 SAAADI. The CDR3 DNA sequence: TGCGCCAGCCAAGGACTAGTGGGTCCTAGTAATGAGCAGTTCTTC. This translates into CASQGLVGPSNEQFF.

This clonotype was found a few times. V usage is TRBV29-1 and J usage is TRBJ2-7, with D possibly matching TRBD2 (5 bases). Trimming removed 3 bases at V and 1 base at J, with 10 bases between. Germline CDR1 reads SQVTM; CDR2 reads ANQGSEA. This CDR3 is 13 amino acids long. The CDR3 DNA reads TGCAGCGTTGATGGACCGGGGTCCTACGAGCAGTACTTC. It codes for CSVDGPGSYEQYF.

This clonotype was recorded a few times. V is TRBV15 and J is TRBJ2-5; TRBD1 might be the D (5 bases). Germline CDR1 reads LNHNV; CDR2 reads YYDKDF (reference sequence). The CDR3 loop spans 14 amino acids. V lost 0 bases and J lost 1, with 6 bases in between. The CDR3 bases are TGTGCCACCAGCAGAGAGGACACCCAAGAGACCCAGTACTTC. Protein: CATSREDTQETQYF.

V usage is TRBV4-1 and J usage is TRBJ2-7, with D possibly TRBD2 on 5 matching bases. Between the trimmed V and J ends, which lost 2 bases and 4 bases, there was a span of 15 bases. CDR1 MGHRA and CDR2 YSYEKL come from the germline V gene. There are 15 residues in the CDR3. CDR3 residues: CASSQMSGPLYEQYF. The CDR3 bases are TGCGCCAGCAGCCAAATGAGCGGTCCTCTATACGAGCAGTACTTC.

This chain connects TRBV5-6 to TRBJ2-6; D not resolved. Trimming cost V 4 bases and J 0 bases, with 11 bases left between them. CDR3 length: 16 amino acids. Germline V gives CDR1 SGHDT, CDR2 YYEEEE. CDR3 amino acids: CASSPWGTSGANVLTF. Written as DNA, the CDR3 is TGTGCCAGCAGCCCTTGGGGAACCTCTGGGGCCAACGTCCTGACTTTC.

The sample holds many counts of this clonotype. The V and J genes are TRBV6-1 and TRBJ2-2, with TRBD1 matching 10 bases. J was trimmed by 6 bases and V by 5 bases; bases with no gene match: 6. Germline CDR1 reads MNHNS; CDR2 reads SASEGT. This CDR3 contains 15 residues. CDR3 residues: CASSPGTGDPGELFF. The CDR3 DNA sequence: TGTGCCAGCAGTCCGGGGACAGGGGACCCCGGGGAGCTGTTTTTT.

This clonotype was counted only a few times. The V gene is TRBV2, the J gene TRBJ2-1, with TRBD2 as a possible D gene (5 bases). This CDR3 spans 14 amino acids. Germline V gives CDR1 SNHLY, CDR2 FYNNEI. Trimming took 0 bases from V and 8 from J, leaving 11 bases between them. In DNA form, the CDR3 reads TGTGCCAGCAGTGAAGCCTGGCTAGCAGATGAGCAGTTCTTC. Translating it yields CASSEAWLADEQFF.

This clonotype occurred a few times. This sequence joins TRBV28 and TRBJ2-1, with TRBD2 identical over 12 bases. The germline CDR1 and CDR2 sequences are MDHEN and SYDVKM. The CDR3 length is 15 residues. V was clipped by 6 bases and J by 7 bases; unmatched bases: 7. In nucleotides, the CDR3 is TGTGCCAGCAGGGAGACTAGCGGGAGACAAAATGAGCAGTTCTTC. Its protein product is CASRETSGRQNEQFF.

The J gene is TRBJ2-3, the V gene TRBV14; a weak D match, TRBD2 (5 bases). CDR1 and CDR2 from the germline V gene are SGHDN and FVKESK. The CDR3 sequence is 15 residues long. V shed 4 bases and J shed 4 bases, with 15 bases lying between them. CDR3 in DNA: TGTGCCAGCAGCCCAAGAGGGAGCTCAGCAGATACGCAGTATTTT. Encoded protein: CASSPRGSSADTQYF.

This clonotype was counted between two and nine times. This chain uses TRBV13 with TRBJ2-5, with 10 bases fitting TRBD2. CDR3 length: 15 residues. Germline trimming cut 5 bases from V and 5 bases from J; bases unmatched to any gene: 8. Per germline, CDR1 PRHDT and CDR2 FYEKMQ (reference sequence). CDR3 in DNA: TGTGCCAGCAGCCCACCTAGCGGGAGTTATGAGACCCAGTACTTC. It specifies CASSPPSGSYETQYF. The complete variable domain, with remaining parts taken from reference TRBV13 and TRBJ2-5, reads AAGVIQSPRHLIKEKRETATLKCYPIPRHDTVYWYQQGPGQDPQFLISFYEKMQSDKGSIPDRFSAQQFSDYHSELNMSSLELGDSALYFCASSPPSGSYETQYFGPGTRLLVL.